This T cell receptor (beta chain) emerged from a study of regulatory T cells in long-lasting Graves disease. Study conclusions and caveats: Persistent disease preferred TRBV28, TRBJ1-2 and TRBJ2-5.

Ten or more counts support this clonotype. Its target is unknown. Combining iRepertoire HTBI primers with Arm-PCR of CDR3 regions, the authors built TCR beta libraries. TCRdb called the multiplex PCR reads again in MiXCR, with one record for every CDR3 protein. This table has just over 600,000 distinct CDR3 sequences, about 16% appearing once. The time point is: newly diagnosed GD, antithyroid drugs for less than 3 months. After RNA was extracted from PBMCs, the TCR library was made from it. Patients hailed from an endocrinology department in Xi'an, China. V was trimmed by 8 bases and J by 1 base, leaving 8 bases between them. Germline V CDR1 and CDR2: ENHRY, SYGVKD. This CDR3 comprises 12 residues. Another study also made use of these data, one on T cells in Graves' hyperthyroidism and ophthalmopathy. That source reports: A patient was excluded if there was uncontrolled infection, other autoimmune disease, pregnancy or lactation. With a median lead of around 6.7 months before onset, the model predicted ophthalmopathy.

This sequence originates from a woman aged 30 to 39 with Graves disease. The sample in question was peripheral blood mononuclear cells (PBMCs), obtained at new diagnosis, from a patient treated with antithyroid drugs. The chain couples TRBV10-3 to TRBJ2-5; the D is unclear. CDR3 DNA sequence: TGTGCCATCGGGTGGGGCCAAGAGACCCAGTACTTC. Translated, it gives CAIGWGQETQYF.